Listed below are T cell receptor beta chains from one sample, sequenced in a study of response to subunit inactivated influenza vaccine. TCRdb independently ran MiXCR on the RT-PCR reads; one entry per CDR3 protein. The table includes 590,000 or so distinct CDR3 sequences, roughly 15% detected once. The sample was PBMCs from blood, taken around two weeks before vaccination. These receptor sequences come from a man aged 50 to 60 who received an inactivated influenza vaccine. The CDR3 runs from the conserved cysteine through the conserved F or W. D genes are given only for firm matches. The size entry is marked missing in some rows and otherwise reads once, few, many or a size class.

D gene,V gene,clone size,J gene,CDR3 DNA,CDR3 protein
TRBD1,TRBV28,few,TRBJ2-5,TGTGCCAGCAGGCCCTGGACAGGGCCCCAAGAGACCCAGTACTTC,CASRPWTGPQETQYF
.,TRBV11-2,many,TRBJ2-7,TGTGCCAGCAGCGTACAGGGGAGGAACGAGCAGTACTTC,CASSVQGRNEQYF
.,TRBV7-9,few,TRBJ2-7,TGTGCCAGCAGCTTCGGGACACTCTCCTACGAGCAGTACTTC,CASSFGTLSYEQYF
.,TRBV6-2/TRBV6-3,.,TRBJ1-1,TGTGCCAGCAGGTCCGGGACACAGAACACTGAAGCTTTCTTT,CASRSGTQNTEAFF
.,TRBV7-2,few,TRBJ1-2,TGTGCCAGCAGCCGTGATTGGGCTACCGGGAACTATGGCTACACCTTC,CASSRDWATGNYGYTF
.,TRBV11-2,.,TRBJ2-2,TGTGCCAGCAGCCCCCTCCCCCGCGGGCAAACCGGGGAGCTGTTTTTT,CASSPLPRGQTGELFF
.,TRBV13,.,TRBJ2-4,TGTGCCAGCAGCTCCGCAGGGGACACCAAAAACATTCAGTACTTC,CASSSAGDTKNIQYF
.,TRBV5-1,many,TRBJ2-7,TGCGCCAGCAGCTTGGCCCAGGGCAGGGGGGCCGAGCAGTACTTC,CASSLAQGRGAEQYF
.,TRBV27,.,TRBJ2-7,TGTGCCAGCAGTCCAATAGGCGACCCCTCCTACGAGCAGTACTTC,CASSPIGDPSYEQYF
.,TRBV10-3,few,TRBJ2-3,TGTGCCATCAGTGAACCCCACCCAGATACGCAGTATTTT,CAISEPHPDTQYF
TRBD2,TRBV28,once,TRBJ2-3,TGTGCCAGCAGTTTGAGTAGCGGGAGGGCCCGGGATACGCAGTATTTT,CASSLSSGRARDTQYF
TRBD2,TRBV2,.,TRBJ2-1,TGTGCCAGCAGTCGGACTAGGGCTGAGCAGTTCTTC,CASSRTRAEQFF
TRBD2,TRBV15,few,TRBJ2-2,TGTGCCACCGACCCCGGGACAGCTAGCGGGAAGAGCACCGGGGAGCTGTTTTTT,CATDPGTASGKSTGELFF
.,TRBV5-1,.,TRBJ1-5,TGCGCCAGCAGCTCATCTGGTCCTCAGCCCCAGCATTTT,CASSSSGPQPQHF
.,TRBV12-3/TRBV12-4,few,TRBJ1-4,TGTGCCAGCAGTGCCCGGGGCTTACTGAATGAAAAACTGTTTTTT,CASSARGLLNEKLFF
.,TRBV29-1,.,TRBJ2-7,TGCAGCGTTGAAGGCCGGGACTTTGGGACCTACGAGCAGTACTTC,CSVEGRDFGTYEQYF
.,TRBV29-1,.,TRBJ1-2,TGCAGCGTTGGTCCAGGGGTTATCTATGGCTACACCTTC,CSVGPGVIYGYTF
.,TRBV7-2,many,TRBJ1-4,TGTGCCAGCAGCCCCTACCGGACAGACGATGAAAAACTGTTTTTT,CASSPYRTDDEKLFF
.,TRBV20-1,few,TRBJ2-7,TGCAGTGCTATGGGCGGAAACTACGAGCAGTACTTC,CSAMGGNYEQYF
TRBD1,TRBV12-3/TRBV12-4,.,TRBJ1-4,TGTGCCAGCAGTTCCTATGGACAGGGGACAGGTGAAAAACTGTTTTTT,CASSSYGQGTGEKLFF
TRBD1,TRBV29-1,few,TRBJ1-2,TGCAGCGTTGAGGCTTCCGGGACAGGCTCTAACTATGGCTACACCTTC,CSVEASGTGSNYGYTF